This T cell receptor (beta chain) stems from a study of neurological immune-mediated disorders. CDR3 length: 12 residues. The V end was cut by 6 bases, the J end by 5 bases, with 8 bases between. CDR1 ENHRY and CDR2 SYGVKD come from the germline V gene. This clonotype has a count of ten or more. Using its own MiXCR run on the 5' RACE reads, TCRdb lists one record per CDR3 protein. The data hold about 19,000 distinct CDR3 sequences, with about 2.6% observed a single time. The rearrangement joins TRBV10-3 to TRBJ1-5; no clear D. Sequencing was performed on PBMCs. This clonotype was obtained from a woman in her late teens or twenties with multiple sclerosis. The CDR3 loop reads CAISSGDQPQHF. The DNA for the CDR3 is TGTGCCATCAGCTCGGGAGATCAGCCCCAGCATTTT.